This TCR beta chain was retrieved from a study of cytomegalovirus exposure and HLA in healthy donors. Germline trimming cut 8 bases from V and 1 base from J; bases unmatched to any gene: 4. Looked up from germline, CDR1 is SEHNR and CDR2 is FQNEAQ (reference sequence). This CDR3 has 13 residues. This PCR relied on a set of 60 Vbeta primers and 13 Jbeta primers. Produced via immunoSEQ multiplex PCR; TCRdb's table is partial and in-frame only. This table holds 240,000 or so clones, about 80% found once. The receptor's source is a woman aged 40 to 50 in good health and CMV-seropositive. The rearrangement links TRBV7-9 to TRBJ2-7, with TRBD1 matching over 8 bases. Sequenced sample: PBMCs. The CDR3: CASRTGSSYEQYF. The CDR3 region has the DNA TGTGCCAGCCGGACAGGGAGTTCCTACGAGCAGTACTTC. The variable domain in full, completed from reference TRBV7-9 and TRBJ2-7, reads DTGVSQNPRHKITKRGQNVTFRCDPISEHNRLYWYRQTLGQGPEFLTYFQNEAQLEKSRLLSDRFSAERPKGSFSTLEIQRTEQGDSAMYLCASRTGSSYEQYFGPGTRLTVT.